This T cell receptor beta chain was sequenced during a study of shared clonotypes between healthy human individuals. Study outcomes and limitations: The expectation was that sequencing depth would affect clonotype sharing among donors. The donor pool, a small one, limited the genetic and exposure-history diversity represented. In general, naive subsets displayed greater estimated richness than memory subsets did.

A note on this clone: The antigen is not known.

Germline lookup yields CDR1 MNHEY and CDR2 SVGAGI. V dropped 3 bases and J dropped 6; count of bases not matched to a gene: 3. The CDR3 consists of 14 residues. Sorted-subset replicate PCR reactions contained roughly 210 ng DNA, corresponding to roughly 29,000 T cell genomes. Only in-frame clones appear in the TCRdb table, and some are missing; sequencing was by immunoSEQ multiplex PCR. In the table there are hundreds of thousands of clones, roughly 97% of which are singletons. The chain uses TRBV6-5 and TRBJ2-1; 9 bases map to TRBD2. The sample comprised naive CD4+ T cells sorted from blood. Noted subset: CD45RA+ positively selected. The TCR sequence derives from a woman aged 30 to 39 in good health. The CDR3 DNA follows: TGTGCCAGCAGTTATAGCGGGAGAAGCAATGAGCAGTTCTTC. It translates to CASSYSGRSNEQFF.